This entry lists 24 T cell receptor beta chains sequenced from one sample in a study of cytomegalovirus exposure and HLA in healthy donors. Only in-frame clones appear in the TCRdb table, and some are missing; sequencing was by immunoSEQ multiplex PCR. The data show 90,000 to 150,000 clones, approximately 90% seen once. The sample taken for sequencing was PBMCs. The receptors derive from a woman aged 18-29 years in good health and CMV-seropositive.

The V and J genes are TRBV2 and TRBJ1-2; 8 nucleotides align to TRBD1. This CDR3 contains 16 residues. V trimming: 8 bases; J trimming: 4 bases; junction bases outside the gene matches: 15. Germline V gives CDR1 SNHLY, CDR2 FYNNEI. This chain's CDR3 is CASSGGGEGQVYGYTF. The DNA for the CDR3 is TGTGCCAGCTCAGGAGGTGGGGAGGGACAGGTCTATGGCTACACCTTC.

The CDR3 DNA follows: TGTGCCTGGGAGGGACTAGCGGAGAGCTCCTACGAGCAGTACTTC. Protein sequence: CAWEGLAESSYEQYF. The chain couples TRBV30 to TRBJ2-7; 11 positions match TRBD2. CDR1 and CDR2 (germline): GTSNPN, SVGIG (reference sequence). The CDR3 loop spans 15 amino acids. V trimming: 5 bases; J trimming: 0 bases; junction bases outside the gene matches: 6.

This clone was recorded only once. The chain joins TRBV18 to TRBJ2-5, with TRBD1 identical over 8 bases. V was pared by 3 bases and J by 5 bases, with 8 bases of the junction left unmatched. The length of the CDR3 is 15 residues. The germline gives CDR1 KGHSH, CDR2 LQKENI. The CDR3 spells CASSPRQGIAETQYF. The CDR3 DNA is TGTGCCAGCTCACCGAGACAGGGGATCGCGGAGACCCAGTACTTC.

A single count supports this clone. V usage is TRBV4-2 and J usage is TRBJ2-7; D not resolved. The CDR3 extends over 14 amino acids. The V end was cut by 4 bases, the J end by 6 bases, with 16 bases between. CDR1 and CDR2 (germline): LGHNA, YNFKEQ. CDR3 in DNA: TGTGCCAGCAGCCTCGGAACCTCCTCGGGCGAGCAGTACTTC. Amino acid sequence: CASSLGTSSGEQYF.

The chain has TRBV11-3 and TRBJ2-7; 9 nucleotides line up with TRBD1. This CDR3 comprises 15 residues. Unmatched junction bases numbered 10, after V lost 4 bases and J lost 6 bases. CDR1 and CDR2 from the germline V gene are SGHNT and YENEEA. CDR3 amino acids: CASSSTGTGLFEQYF. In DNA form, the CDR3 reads TGTGCCAGCAGCTCTACCGGGACAGGGTTATTCGAGCAGTACTTC. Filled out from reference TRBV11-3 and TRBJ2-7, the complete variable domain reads EAGVVQSPRYKIIEKKQPVAFWCNPISGHNTLYWYLQNLGQGPELLIRYENEEAVDDSQLPKDRFSAERLKGVDSTLKIQPAELGDSAVYLCASSSTGTGLFEQYFGPGTRLTVT.

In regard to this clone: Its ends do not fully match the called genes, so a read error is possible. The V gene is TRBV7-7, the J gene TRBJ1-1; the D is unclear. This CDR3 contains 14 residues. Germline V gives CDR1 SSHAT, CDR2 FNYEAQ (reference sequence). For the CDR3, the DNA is TGTGCTAGCAGCCCCCTCTCCGGGAACACTGAAGCTTTCTTT. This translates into CASSPLSGNTEAFF.

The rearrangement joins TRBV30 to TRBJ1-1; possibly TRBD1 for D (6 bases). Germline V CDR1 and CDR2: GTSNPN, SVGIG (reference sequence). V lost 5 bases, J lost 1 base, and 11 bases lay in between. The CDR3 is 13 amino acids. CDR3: CAWVGQSNTEAFF. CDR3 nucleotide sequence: TGTGCCTGGGTTGGACAGTCGAACACTGAAGCTTTCTTT.

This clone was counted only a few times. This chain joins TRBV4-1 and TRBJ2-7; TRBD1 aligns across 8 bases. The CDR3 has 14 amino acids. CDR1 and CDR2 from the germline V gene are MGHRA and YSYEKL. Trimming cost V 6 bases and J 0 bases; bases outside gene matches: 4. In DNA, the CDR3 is TGCGCCAGCAGTGGACAGGGAGGCTCCTACGAGCAGTACTTC. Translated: CASSGQGGSYEQYF.

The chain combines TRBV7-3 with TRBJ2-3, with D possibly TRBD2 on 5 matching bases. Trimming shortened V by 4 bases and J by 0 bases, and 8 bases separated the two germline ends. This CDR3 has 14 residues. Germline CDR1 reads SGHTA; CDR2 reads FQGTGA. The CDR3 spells CASSSTGSTDTQYF. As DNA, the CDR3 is TGTGCCAGCAGCTCGACGGGAAGCACAGATACGCAGTATTTT.

The CDR3 sequence: CASSSGQNQPQHF. CDR3 sequence (DNA): TGTGCCAGCAGCTCGGGACAGAATCAGCCCCAGCATTTT. J is TRBJ1-5 and V is TRBV7-9; TRBD1 matches 7 bases. J lost 4 bases, V lost 4 bases, and 1 base had no gene match. CDR1 is SEHNR and CDR2 is FQNEAQ in the germline V gene (reference sequence). The CDR3 covers 13 residues.

CDR3 nucleotides: TGTGCCAGCAGTTACCCCTTAAGCAATCAGCCCCAGCATTTT. This translates into CASSYPLSNQPQHF. The chain carries TRBV6-6 and TRBJ1-5, with D uncertain. Per the germline V gene, CDR1 is MNHNY and CDR2 is SVGAGI (reference sequence). This CDR3 has 14 residues. With 2 bases removed from V and 1 base from J, the gap between germline ends came to 6 bases.

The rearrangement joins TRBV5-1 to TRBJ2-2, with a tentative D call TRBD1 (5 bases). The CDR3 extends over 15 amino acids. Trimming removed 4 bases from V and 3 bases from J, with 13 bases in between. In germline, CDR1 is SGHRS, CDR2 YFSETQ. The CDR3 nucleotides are TGCGCCAGCAGCCGTTCAAAGACAGACACCGGGGAGCTGTTTTTT. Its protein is CASSRSKTDTGELFF.

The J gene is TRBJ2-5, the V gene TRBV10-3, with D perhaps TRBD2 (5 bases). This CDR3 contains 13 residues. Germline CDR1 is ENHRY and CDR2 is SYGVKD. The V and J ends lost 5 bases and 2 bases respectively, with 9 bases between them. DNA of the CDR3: TGTGCCATCAGTCCCAGAGGGCAAGAGACCCAGTACTTC. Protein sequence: CAISPRGQETQYF.

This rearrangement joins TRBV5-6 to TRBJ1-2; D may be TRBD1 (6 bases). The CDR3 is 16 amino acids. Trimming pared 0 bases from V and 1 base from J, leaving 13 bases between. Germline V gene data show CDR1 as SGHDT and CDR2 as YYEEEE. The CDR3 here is CASSLGQEEYNYGYTF. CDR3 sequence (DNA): TGTGCCAGCAGCTTGGGACAGGAGGAATATAACTATGGCTACACCTTC. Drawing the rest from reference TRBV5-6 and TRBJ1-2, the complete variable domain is DAGVTQSPTHLIKTRGQQVTLRCSPKSGHDTVSWYQQALGQGPQFIFQYYEEEERQRGNFPDRFSGHQFPNYSSELNVNALLLGDSALYLCASSLGQEEYNYGYTFGSGTRLTVV.

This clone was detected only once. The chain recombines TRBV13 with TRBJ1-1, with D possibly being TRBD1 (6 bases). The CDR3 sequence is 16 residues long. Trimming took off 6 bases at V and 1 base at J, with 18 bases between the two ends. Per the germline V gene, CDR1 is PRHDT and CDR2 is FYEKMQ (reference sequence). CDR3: CASRDRDKAPNTEAFF. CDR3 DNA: TGTGCCAGCAGAGACCGGGACAAAGCCCCGAACACTGAAGCTTTCTTT.

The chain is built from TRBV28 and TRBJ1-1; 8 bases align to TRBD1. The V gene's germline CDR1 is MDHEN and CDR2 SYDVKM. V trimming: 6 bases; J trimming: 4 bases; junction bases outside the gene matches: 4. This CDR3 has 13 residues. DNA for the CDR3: TGTGCCAGCAGCTGGACAGGGTCCACTGAAGCTTTCTTT. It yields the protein CASSWTGSTEAFF.

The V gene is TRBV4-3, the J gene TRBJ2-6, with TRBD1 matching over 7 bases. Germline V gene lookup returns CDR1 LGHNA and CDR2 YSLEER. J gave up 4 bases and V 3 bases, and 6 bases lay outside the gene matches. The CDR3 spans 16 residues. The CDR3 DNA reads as TGCGCCAGCAGCCAGCTACAGGGGACCGGGGCCAACGTCCTGACTTTC. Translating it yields CASSQLQGTGANVLTF.

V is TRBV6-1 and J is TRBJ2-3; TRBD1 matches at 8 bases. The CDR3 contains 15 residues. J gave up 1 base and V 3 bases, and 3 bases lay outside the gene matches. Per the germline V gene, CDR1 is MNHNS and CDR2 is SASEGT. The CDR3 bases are TGTGCCAGCAGTGATGGGACAGGCCGCACAGATACGCAGTATTTT. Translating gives CASSDGTGRTDTQYF.

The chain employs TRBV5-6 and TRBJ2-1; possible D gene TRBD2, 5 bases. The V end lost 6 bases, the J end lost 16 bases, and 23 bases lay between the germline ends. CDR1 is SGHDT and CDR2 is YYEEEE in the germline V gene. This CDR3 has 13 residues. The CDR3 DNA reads TGTGCCAGCACTCGACGCCGGCTAGCCGCTCTTTTCTTC. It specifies CASTRRRLAALFF.

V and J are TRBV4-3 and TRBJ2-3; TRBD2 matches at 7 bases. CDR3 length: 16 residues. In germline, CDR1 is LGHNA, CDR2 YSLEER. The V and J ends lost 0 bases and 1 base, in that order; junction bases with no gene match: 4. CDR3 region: CASSQDAGVRTDTQYF. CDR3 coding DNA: TGCGCCAGCAGCCAAGATGCGGGAGTGCGCACAGATACGCAGTATTTT.

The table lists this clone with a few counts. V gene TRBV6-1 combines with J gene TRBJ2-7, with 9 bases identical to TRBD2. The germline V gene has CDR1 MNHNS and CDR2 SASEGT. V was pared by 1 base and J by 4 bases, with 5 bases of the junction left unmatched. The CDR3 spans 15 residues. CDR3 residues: CASSEEPSGIYEQYF. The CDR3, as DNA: TGTGCCAGCAGTGAAGAGCCTAGCGGGATTTACGAGCAGTACTTC.

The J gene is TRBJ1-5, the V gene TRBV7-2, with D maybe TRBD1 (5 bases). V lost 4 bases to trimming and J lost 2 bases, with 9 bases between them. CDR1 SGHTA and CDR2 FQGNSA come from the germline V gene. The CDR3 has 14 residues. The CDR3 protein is CASSSGGGNQPQHF. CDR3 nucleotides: TGTGCCAGCAGCTCAGGAGGGGGCAATCAGCCCCAGCATTTT.

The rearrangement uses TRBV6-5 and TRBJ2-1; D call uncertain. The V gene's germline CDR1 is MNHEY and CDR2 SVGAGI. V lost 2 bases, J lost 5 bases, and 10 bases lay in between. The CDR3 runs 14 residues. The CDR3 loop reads CASSYTGTNNEQFF. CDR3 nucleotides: TGTGCCAGCAGTTACACGGGTACCAACAATGAGCAGTTCTTC.

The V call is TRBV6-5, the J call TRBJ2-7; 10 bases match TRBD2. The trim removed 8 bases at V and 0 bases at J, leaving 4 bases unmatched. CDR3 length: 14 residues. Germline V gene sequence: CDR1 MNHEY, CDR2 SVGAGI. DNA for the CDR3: TGTGCCAGCGGAGCGGGGGGGCCCTCCTACGAGCAGTACTTC. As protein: CASGAGGPSYEQYF.